This T cell receptor (beta chain) derives from a study of T cell repertoires in cytomegalovirus infection. Study outcomes and limitations: Carriage of CMV together with the relevant HLA was identifiable through cumulative public TCR beta family frequency.

As regards this clonotype: Its target is not known.

TCRdb recomputed calls from the reads with MiXCR, one row per CDR3 protein. The table records roughly 300,000 distinct CDR3 sequences, 20% to 30% of them present only once. The sample was PBMCs. The receptor comes from a human donor in good health (CMV status not recorded). Some clones in this sample may be carry-over from other donors' samples.

The CDR3 is CASSDFRSGGTDTQYF. CDR3 bases: TGTGCCAGCAGTGACTTTAGGAGCGGGGGCACAGATACGCAGTATTTT. The V gene is TRBV12-3 or TRBV12-4, the J gene TRBJ2-3; 7 bases agree with TRBD2. The CDR3 is made up of 16 amino acids. The junction had 9 bases not matched to a gene; V was cut back by 5 bases and J by 1 base.